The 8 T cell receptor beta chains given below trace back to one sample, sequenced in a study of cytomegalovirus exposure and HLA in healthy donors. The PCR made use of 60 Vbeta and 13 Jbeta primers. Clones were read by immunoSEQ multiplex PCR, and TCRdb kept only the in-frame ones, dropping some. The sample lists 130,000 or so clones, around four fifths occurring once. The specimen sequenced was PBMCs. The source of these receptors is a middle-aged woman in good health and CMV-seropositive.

The CDR3 is CACVQGYEQYF. The CDR3 coding sequence is TGTGCCTGCGTACAGGGCTACGAGCAGTACTTC. The chain recombines TRBV30 with TRBJ2-7, with a weak D call TRBD1 (6 bases). Trimming removed 6 bases from V and 3 bases from J, with 9 bases in between. This CDR3 spans 11 amino acids. Germline V gives CDR1 GTSNPN, CDR2 SVGIG (reference sequence).

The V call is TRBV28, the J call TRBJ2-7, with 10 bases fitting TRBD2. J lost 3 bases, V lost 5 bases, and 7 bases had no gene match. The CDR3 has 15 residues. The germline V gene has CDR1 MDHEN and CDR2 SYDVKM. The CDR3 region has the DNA TGTGCCAGCAGTCCCACCACTAGCGGGATCTACGAGCAGTACTTC. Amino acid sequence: CASSPTTSGIYEQYF.

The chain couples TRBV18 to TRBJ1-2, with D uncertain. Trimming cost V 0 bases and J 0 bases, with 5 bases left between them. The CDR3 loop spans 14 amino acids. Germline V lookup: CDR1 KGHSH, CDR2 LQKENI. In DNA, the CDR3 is TGTGCCAGCTCACCACCTGCGGCTAACTATGGCTACACCTTC. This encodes CASSPPAANYGYTF.

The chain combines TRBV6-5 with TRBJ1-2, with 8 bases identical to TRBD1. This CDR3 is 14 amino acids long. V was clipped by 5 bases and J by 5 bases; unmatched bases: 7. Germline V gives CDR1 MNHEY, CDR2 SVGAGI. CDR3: CASSMDREGYGYTF. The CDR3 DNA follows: TGTGCCAGCAGTATGGACAGGGAAGGTTATGGCTACACCTTC.

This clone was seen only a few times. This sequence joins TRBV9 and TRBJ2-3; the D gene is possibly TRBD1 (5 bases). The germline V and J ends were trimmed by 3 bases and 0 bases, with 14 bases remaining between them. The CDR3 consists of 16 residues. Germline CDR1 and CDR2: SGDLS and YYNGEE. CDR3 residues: CASSGGPSGSTDTQYF. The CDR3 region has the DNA TGTGCCAGCAGCGGGGGCCCATCCGGTAGCACAGATACGCAGTATTTT.

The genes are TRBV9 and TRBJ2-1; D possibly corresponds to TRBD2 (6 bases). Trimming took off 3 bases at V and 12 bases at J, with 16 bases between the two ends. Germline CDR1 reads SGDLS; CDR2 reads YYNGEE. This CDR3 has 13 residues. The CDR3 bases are TGTGCCAGCAGCGCGGGGACTCAGGCGGGGCAGTTCTTC. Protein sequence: CASSAGTQAGQFF.

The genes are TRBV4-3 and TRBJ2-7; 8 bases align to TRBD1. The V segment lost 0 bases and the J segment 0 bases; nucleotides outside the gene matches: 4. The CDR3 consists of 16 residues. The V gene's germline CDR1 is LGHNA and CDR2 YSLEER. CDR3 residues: CASSQELTGGSYEQYF. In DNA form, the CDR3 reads TGCGCCAGCAGCCAAGAGCTCACAGGGGGCTCCTACGAGCAGTACTTC.

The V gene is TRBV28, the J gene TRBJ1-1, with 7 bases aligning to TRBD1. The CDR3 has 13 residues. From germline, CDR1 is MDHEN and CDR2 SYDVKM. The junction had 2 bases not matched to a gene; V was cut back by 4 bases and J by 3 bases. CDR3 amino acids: CASSSRGDTEAFF. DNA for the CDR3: TGTGCCAGCAGTTCCAGGGGGGACACTGAAGCTTTCTTT.